The source of this T cell receptor (beta chain) is a study of vaccination effects on CD4 cells after COVID-19. Study information: Either the mRNA-1273 or the BNT162b2 vaccine was given to participants as two doses.

TCRdb's copy holds only in-frame clones and misses some; the assay was immunoSEQ multiplex PCR. The sample includes about 61,000 clones, 81% of them seen just once. Remarks on this clone: What it binds is not known.

Under the ViraFEST assay, PBMC were stimulated with viral peptide pools so that antigen-specific CD4+ T cells expanded. Sequencing was performed afterwards. Subsequent to 10 days of culture, CD4+ T cells were isolated. Absence of prior SARS-CoV-2 infection characterized the vaccine recipients, who showed negative nucleocapsid antibodies. Some 2.2 million PBMC per well were cultured with roughly 9 IU/ml IL-2 and roughly 9.9 ug/ml peptides. Material: CD4+ T cells from PBMCs cultured with HCoV-229E spike peptides, obtained before COVID-19 vaccination. The receptor comes from a human donor who received a COVID-19 vaccine.

CDR3 region: CASSLISGGGAWDIQYF. CDR3 sequence (DNA): TGCGCCAGCAGCTTGATTTCGGGAGGGGGCGCTTGGGACATTCAGTACTTC. The rearrangement uses TRBV5-1 and TRBJ2-4, with a tentative D call TRBD2 (8 bases). The CDR3 runs to 17 residues. The germline V gene encodes CDR1 SGHRS and CDR2 YFSETQ. Trimming left V 1 base short and J 8 bases short, with 22 bases between.